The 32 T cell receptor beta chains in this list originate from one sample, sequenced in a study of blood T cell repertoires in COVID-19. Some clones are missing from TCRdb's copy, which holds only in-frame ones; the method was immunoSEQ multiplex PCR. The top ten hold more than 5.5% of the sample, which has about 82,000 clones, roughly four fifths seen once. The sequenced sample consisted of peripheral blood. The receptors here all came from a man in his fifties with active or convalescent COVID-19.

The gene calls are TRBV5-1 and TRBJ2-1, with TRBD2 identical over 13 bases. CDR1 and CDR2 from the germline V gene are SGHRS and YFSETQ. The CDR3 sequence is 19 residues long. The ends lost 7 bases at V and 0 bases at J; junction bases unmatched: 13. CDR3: CASPYPGLAGLSSYNEQFF. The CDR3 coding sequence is TGCGCCAGCCCCTATCCGGGACTAGCGGGGTTAAGCTCCTACAATGAGCAGTTCTTC.

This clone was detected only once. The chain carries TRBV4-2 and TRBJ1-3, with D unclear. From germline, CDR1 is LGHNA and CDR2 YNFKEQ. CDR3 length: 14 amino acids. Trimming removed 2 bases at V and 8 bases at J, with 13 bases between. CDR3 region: CASSQNILEDTIYF. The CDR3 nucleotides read TGTGCCAGCAGCCAAAATATCCTGGAGGACACCATATATTTT.

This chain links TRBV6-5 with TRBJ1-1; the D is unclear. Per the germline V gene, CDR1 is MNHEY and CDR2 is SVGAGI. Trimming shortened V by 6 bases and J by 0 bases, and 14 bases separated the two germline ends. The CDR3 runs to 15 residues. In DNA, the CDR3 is TGTGCCAGCAGCCCATTGGAGATTATGAACACTGAAGCTTTCTTT. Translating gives CASSPLEIMNTEAFF.

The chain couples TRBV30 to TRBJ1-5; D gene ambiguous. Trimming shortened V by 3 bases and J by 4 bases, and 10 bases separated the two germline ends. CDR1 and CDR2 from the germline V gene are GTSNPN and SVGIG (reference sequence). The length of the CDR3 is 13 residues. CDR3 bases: TGTGCCTGGAGCGAAGACGGGAATCAGCCCCAGCATTTT. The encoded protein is CAWSEDGNQPQHF.

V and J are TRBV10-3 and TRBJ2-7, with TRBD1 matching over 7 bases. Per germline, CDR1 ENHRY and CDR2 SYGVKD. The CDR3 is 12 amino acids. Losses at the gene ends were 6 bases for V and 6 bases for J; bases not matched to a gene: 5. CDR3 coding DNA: TGTGCCATCAGCGGGGACAGTTCCGAGCAGTACGTC. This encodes CAISGDSSEQYV.

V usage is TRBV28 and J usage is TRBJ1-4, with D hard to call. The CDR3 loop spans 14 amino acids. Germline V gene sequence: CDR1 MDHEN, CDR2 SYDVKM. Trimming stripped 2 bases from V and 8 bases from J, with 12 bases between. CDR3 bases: TGTGCCAGCAGTTTAGAAAATCTCAGGGAAAAACTGTTTTTT. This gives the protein CASSLENLREKLFF.

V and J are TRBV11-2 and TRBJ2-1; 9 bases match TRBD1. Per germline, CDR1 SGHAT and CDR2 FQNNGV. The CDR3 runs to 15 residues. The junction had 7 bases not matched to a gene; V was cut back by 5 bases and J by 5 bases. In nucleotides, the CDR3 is TGTGCCAGCAGCGATCGGACAGGGGTCCACAATGAGCAGTTCTTC. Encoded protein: CASSDRTGVHNEQFF.

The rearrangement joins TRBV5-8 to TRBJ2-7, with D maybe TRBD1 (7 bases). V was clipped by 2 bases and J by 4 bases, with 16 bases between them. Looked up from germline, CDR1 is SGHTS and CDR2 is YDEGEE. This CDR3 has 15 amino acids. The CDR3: CASSFGGKGAYEQYF. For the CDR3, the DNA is TGTGCCAGCAGCTTCGGAGGGAAGGGGGCGTACGAGCAGTACTTC. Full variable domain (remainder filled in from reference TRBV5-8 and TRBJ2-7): EAGVTQSPTHLIKTRGQQATLRCSPISGHTSVYWYQQALGLGLQFLLWYDEGEERNRGNFPPRFSGRQFPNYSSELNVNALELEDSALYLCASSFGGKGAYEQYFGPGTRLTVT.

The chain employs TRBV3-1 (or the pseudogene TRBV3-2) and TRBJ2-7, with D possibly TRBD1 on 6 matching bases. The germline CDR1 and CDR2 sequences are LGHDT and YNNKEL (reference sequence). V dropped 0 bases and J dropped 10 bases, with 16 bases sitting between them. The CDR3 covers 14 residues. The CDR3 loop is CASSQETGRIDQYF. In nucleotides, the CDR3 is TGTGCCAGCAGCCAAGAGACAGGTAGGATTGATCAGTACTTC.

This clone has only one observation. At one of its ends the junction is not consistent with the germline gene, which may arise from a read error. The CDR3 DNA sequence: TGCGCCCGCAGCTGGGGGACTAGCGGGGGGCCGAACACCGGGGAGCTGTTTTTT. It encodes CARSWGTSGGPNTGELFF. The chain is built from TRBV5-1 and TRBJ2-2; 15 bases map to TRBD2. Germline lookup yields CDR1 SGHRS and CDR2 YFSETQ. The CDR3 has 18 residues.

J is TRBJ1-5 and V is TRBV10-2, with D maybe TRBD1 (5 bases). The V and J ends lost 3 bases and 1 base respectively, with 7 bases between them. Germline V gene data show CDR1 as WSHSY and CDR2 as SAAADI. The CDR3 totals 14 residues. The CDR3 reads CASSDQGSNQPQHF. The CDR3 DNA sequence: TGCGCCAGCAGTGATCAGGGAAGCAATCAGCCCCAGCATTTT.

The CDR3 loop reads CASSPPGGVKETQYF. The CDR3 DNA reads as TGTGCCAGCAGCCCACCTGGGGGGGTAAAAGAGACCCAGTACTTC. This chain joins TRBV21-1 and TRBJ2-5; whether TRBD2, the table's D call, matches the DNA was not checked. TRBV21-1 is recorded as a pseudogene. The CDR3 length is 15 residues.

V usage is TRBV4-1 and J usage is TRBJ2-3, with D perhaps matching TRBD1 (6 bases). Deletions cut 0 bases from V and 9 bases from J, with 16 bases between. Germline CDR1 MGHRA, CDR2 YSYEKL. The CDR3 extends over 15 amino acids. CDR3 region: CASSQENPGVSTQYF. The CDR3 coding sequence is TGCGCCAGCAGCCAAGAAAATCCAGGGGTCTCGACGCAGTATTTT.

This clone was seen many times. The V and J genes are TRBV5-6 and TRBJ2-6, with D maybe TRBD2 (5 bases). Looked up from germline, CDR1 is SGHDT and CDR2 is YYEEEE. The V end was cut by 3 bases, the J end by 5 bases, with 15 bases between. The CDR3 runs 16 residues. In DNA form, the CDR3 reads TGTGCCAGCAGCTATAGCGTAGAATCGTGGGCCAACGTCCTGACTTTC. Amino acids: CASSYSVESWANVLTF.

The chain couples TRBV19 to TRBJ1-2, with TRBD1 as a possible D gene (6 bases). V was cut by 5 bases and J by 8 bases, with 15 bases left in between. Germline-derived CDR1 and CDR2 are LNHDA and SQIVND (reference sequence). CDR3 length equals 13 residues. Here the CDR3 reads CASSPTGENGYTF. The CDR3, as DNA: TGTGCCAGTAGTCCGACAGGTGAGAACGGCTACACCTTC.

The DNA for the CDR3 is TGTGCCAGCAGTCCCGGGACAGCCACAGATACGCAGTATTTT. This translates into CASSPGTATDTQYF. The rearrangement joins TRBV28 to TRBJ2-3, with 7 bases that match TRBD1. The CDR3 runs 14 residues. Per the germline V gene, CDR1 is MDHEN and CDR2 is SYDVKM. V trimming: 5 bases; J trimming: 2 bases; junction bases outside the gene matches: 4.

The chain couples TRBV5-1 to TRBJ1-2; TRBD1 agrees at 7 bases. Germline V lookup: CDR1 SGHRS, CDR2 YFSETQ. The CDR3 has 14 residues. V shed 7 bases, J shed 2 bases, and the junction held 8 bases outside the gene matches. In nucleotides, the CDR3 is TGCGCCAGCGGGGCCCCGGGACAGAACTATGGCTACACCTTC. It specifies CASGAPGQNYGYTF.

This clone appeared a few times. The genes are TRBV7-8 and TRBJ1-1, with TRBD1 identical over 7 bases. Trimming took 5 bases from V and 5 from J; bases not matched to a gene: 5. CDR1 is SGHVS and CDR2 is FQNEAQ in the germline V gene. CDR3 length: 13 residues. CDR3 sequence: CASSPTGTTEAFF. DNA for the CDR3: TGTGCCAGCAGCCCGACAGGGACGACTGAAGCTTTCTTT.

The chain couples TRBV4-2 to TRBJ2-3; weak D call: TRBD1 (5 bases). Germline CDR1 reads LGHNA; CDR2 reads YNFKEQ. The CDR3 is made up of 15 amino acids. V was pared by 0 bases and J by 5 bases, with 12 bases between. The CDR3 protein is CASSQESGMGDTQYF. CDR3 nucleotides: TGTGCCAGCAGCCAAGAATCAGGGATGGGAGATACGCAGTATTTT.

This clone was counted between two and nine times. The CDR3 nucleotides read TGTGCCAGCAGCCCTCCCCCCACAACCGGGTCATTCAATGAAAAACTGTTTTTT. It specifies CASSPPPTTGSFNEKLFF. This chain links TRBV6-2 or TRBV6-3 with TRBJ1-4; D is undetermined. CDR1 is MNHEY, CDR2 SVGEGT, per germline. V gave up 6 bases and J gave up 5 bases, with 25 bases separating them. This CDR3 is built from 18 residues.

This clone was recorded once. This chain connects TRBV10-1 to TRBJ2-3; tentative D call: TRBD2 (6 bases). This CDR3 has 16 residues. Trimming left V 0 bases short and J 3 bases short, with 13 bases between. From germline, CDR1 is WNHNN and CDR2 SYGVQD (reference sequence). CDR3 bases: TGCGCCAGCAGTGAGTCATATCGGGGGTCTACAGATACGCAGTATTTT. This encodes CASSESYRGSTDTQYF.

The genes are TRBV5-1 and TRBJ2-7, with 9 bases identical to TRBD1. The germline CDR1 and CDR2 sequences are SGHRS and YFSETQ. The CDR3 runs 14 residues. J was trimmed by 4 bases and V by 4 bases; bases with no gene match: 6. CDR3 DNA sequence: TGCGCCAGCAGCCGAGGACAGGGGATATACGAGCAGTACTTC. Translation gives CASSRGQGIYEQYF.

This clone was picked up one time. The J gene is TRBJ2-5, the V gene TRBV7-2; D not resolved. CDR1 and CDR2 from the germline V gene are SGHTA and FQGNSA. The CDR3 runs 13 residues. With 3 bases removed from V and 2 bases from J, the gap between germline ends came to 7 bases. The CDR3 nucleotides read TGTGCCAGCAGCTTTGGCACACAAGAGACCCAGTACTTC. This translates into CASSFGTQETQYF.

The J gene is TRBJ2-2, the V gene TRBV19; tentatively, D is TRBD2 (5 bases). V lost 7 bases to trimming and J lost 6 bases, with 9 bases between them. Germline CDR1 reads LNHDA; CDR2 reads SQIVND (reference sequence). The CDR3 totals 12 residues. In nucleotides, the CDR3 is TGTGCCAGTACGCTAGCCCCCGGGGAGCTGTTTTTT. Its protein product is CASTLAPGELFF.

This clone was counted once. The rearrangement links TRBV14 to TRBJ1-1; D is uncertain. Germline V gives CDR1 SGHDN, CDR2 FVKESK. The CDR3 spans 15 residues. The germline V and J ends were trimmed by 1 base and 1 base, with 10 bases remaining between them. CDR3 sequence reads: CASSQGPEGNTEAFF. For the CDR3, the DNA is TGTGCCAGCAGCCAAGGGCCTGAGGGGAACACTGAAGCTTTCTTT.

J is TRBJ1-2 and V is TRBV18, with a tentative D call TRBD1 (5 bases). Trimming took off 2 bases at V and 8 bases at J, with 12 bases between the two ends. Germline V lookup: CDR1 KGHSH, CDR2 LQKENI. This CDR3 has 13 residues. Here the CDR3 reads CASSPMSGEGYTF. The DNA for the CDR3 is TGTGCCAGCTCACCAATGTCGGGGGAAGGCTACACCTTC.

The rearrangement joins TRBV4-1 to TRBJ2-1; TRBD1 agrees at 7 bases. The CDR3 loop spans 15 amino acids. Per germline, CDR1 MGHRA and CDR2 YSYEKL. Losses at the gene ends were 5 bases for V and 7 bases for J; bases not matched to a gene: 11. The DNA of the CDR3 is TGCGCCAGCAGCGAAAGGGGGCCAATCTTAAATGAGCAGTTCTTC. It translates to CASSERGPILNEQFF.

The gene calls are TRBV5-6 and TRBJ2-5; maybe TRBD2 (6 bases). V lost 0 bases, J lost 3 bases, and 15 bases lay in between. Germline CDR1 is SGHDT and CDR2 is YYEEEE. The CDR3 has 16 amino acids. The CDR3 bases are TGTGCCAGCAGCTTGGAGCGTAGTAGGGAGGAAGAGACCCAGTACTTC. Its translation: CASSLERSREEETQYF.

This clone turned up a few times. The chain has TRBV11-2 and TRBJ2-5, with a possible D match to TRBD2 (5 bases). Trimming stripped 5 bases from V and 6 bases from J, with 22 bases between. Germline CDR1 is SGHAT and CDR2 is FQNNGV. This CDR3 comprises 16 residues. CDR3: CASSPIRQWPGKTQYF. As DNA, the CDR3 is TGTGCCAGCAGCCCTATCAGGCAGTGGCCGGGGAAGACCCAGTACTTC.

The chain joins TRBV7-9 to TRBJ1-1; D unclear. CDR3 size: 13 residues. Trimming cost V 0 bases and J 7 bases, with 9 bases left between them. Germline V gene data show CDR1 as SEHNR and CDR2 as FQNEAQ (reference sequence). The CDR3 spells CASSLALHSEAFF. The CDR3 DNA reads TGTGCCAGCAGCTTAGCGCTGCACAGTGAAGCTTTCTTT.

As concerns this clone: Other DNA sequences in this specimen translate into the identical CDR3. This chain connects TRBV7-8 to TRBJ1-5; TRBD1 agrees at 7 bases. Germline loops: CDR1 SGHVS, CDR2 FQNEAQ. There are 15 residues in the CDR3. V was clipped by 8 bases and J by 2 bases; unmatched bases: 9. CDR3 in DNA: TGTGCCAGCTCCCTAGGGACAGCCGGCAATCAGCCCCAGCATTTT. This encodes CASSLGTAGNQPQHF.

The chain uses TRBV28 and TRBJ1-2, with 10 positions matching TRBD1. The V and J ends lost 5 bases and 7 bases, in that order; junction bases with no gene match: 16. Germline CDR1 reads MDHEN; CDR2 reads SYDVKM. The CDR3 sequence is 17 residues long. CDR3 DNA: TGTGCCAGCAGTCTACCGAACCAGGGACAGGGGAGCGTTGGCTACACCTTC. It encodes CASSLPNQGQGSVGYTF.